This TCR beta chain was identified in a study of cytomegalovirus exposure and HLA in healthy donors. Overall study findings and caveats: A later analysis showed TCR association rates differing by HLA locus, peaking at DRB1 and lowest at HLA-C. When the data were analyzed later, several of the most significant clusters appeared to be linked to common viral pathogens. Follow-up analysis later connected one missense variant in DCLRE1C with trimming of TCR beta V- and J-genes. Specificity of three CMV-associated chains for CMV antigens was verified in vitro.

With 60 Vbeta and 13 Jbeta primers, the PCR was carried out. The protocol was immunoSEQ multiplex PCR, while the TCRdb copy is restricted to in-frame clones and leaves out a portion. The repertoire table contains around 29,000 clones. The CDR3 covers 15 residues. Germline CDR1 reads SGHKS; CDR2 reads YYEKEE (reference sequence). Trimming cost V 4 bases and J 1 base; bases outside gene matches: 7. Points on this clone: Its specificity is unknown.

Material for sequencing was PBMCs. The chain employs TRBV5-5 and TRBJ1-1, with 7 positions matching TRBD1. The clonotype was recovered from a man aged 30 to 39 in good health and CMV-seronegative. DNA of the CDR3: TGTGCCAGCAGCGGGACGGGACAGAAGAACACTGAAGCTTTCTTT. It codes for CASSGTGQKNTEAFF.